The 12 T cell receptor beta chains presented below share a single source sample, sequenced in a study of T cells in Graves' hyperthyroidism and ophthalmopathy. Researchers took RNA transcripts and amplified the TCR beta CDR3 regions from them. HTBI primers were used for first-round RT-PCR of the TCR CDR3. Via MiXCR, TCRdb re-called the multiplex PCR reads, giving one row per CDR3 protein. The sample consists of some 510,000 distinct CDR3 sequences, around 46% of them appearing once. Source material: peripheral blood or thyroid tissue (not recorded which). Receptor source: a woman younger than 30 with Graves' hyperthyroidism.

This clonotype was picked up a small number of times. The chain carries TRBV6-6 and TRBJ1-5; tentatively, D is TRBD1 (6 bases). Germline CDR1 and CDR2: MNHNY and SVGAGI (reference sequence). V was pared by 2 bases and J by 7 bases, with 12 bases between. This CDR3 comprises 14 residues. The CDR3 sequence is CASSYRQVRQPQHF. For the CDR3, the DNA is TGTGCCAGCAGTTACCGACAGGTGCGACAGCCCCAGCATTTT.

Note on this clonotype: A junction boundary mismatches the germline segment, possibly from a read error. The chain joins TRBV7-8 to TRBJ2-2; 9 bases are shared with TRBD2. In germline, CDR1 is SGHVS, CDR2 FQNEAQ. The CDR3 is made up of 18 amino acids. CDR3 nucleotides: TGCGCCAGCAGCCAATCGAATATGGGACTAGCAAACACCGGGGAGCTGTTTTTT. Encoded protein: CASSQSNMGLANTGELFF. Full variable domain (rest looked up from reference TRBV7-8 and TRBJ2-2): GAGVSQSPRYKVAKRGQDVALRCDPISGHVSLFWYQQALGQGPEFLTYFQNEAQLDKSGLPSDRFFAERPEGSVSTLKIQRTQQEDSAVYLCASSQSNMGLANTGELFFGEGSRLTVL.

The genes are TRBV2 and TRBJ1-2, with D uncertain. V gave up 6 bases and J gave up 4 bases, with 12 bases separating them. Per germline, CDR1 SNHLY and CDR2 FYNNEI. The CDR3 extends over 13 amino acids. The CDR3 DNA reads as TGTGCCAGCAGCTCTAGGGTTGGCTATGGCTACACCTTC. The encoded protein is CASSSRVGYGYTF.

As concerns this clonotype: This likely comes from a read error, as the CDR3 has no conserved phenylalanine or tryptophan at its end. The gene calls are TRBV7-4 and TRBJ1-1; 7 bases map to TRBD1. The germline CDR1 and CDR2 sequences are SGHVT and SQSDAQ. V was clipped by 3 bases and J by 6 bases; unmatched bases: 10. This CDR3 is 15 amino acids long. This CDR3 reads CASSLGGGPTSEAFL. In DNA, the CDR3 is TGTGCCAGCAGCTTGGGAGGGGGCCCTACATCTGAAGCTTTCCTT.

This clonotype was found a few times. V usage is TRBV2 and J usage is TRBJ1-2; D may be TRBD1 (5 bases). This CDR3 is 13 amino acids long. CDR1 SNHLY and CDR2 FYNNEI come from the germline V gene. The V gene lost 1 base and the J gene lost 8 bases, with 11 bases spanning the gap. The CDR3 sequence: CASSEVETGGYTF. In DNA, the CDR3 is TGTGCCAGCAGTGAAGTGGAAACAGGAGGCTACACCTTC.

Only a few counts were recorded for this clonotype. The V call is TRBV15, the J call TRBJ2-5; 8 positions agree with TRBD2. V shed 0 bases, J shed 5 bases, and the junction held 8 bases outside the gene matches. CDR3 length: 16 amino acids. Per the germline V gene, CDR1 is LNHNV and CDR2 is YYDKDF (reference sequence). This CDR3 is CATSREPGLGGETQYF. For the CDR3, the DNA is TGTGCCACCAGCAGAGAGCCGGGACTAGGCGGGGAGACCCAGTACTTC.

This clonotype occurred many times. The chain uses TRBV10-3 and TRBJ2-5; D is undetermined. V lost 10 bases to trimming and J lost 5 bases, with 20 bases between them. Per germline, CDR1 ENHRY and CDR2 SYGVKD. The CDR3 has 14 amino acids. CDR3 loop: CASTEGHPLETQYF. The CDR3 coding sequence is TGTGCCAGCACCGAAGGGCACCCTTTGGAGACCCAGTACTTC.

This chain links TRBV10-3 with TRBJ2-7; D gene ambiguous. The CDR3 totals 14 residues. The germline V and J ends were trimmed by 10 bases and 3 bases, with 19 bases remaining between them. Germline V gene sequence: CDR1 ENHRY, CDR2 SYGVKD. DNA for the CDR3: TGTGCCAGCACCTCATGGGCTAGAGGCTACGAGCAGTACTTC. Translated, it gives CASTSWARGYEQYF.

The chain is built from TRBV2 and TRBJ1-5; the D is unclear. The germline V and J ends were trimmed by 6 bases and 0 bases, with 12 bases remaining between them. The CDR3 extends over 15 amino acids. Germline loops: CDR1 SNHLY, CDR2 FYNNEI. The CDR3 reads CASRAGSYSNQPQHF. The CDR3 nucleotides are TGTGCCAGCAGGGCCGGATCCTATAGCAATCAGCCCCAGCATTTT.

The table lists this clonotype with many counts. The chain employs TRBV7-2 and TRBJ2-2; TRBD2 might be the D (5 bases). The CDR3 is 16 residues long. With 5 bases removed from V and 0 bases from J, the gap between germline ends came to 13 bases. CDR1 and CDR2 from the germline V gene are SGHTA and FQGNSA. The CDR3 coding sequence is TGTGCCAGCAGCCCCCCCAGAGGGACGAACACCGGGGAGCTGTTTTTT. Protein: CASSPPRGTNTGELFF.

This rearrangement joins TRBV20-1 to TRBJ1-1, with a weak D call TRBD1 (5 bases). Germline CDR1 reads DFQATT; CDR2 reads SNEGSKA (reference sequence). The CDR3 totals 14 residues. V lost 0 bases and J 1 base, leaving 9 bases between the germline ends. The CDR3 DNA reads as TGCAGTGCTAGAGATGATAGGGGGAACACTGAAGCTTTCTTT. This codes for CSARDDRGNTEAFF.

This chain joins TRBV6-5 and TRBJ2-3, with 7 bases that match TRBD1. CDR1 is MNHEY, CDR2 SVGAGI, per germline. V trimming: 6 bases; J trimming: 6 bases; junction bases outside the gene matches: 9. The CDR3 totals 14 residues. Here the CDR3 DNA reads TGTGCCAGCAGCCCAAGGGGGCGTTCTGATACGCAGTATTTT. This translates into CASSPRGRSDTQYF.